These 24 T cell receptor beta chains were sequenced from one sample in a study of cytomegalovirus exposure and HLA in healthy donors. The PCR made use of 60 Vbeta and 13 Jbeta primers. Libraries were prepared by immunoSEQ multiplex PCR; TCRdb keeps only in-frame clonotypes and omits some of them. The data hold about 160,000 clones, with 70% to 80% observed a single time. What was sequenced was PBMCs. The receptors stem from a man between 18 and 29 years old in good health and CMV-seropositive.

The rearrangement uses TRBV19 and TRBJ2-5, with D possibly TRBD1 on 5 matching bases. The CDR3 runs 14 residues. The germline gives CDR1 LNHDA, CDR2 SQIVND (reference sequence). V lost 4 bases and J 2 bases, leaving 11 bases between the germline ends. As DNA, the CDR3 is TGTGCCAGTAGTACAGGACGGACACAAGAGACCCAGTACTTC. As protein: CASSTGRTQETQYF.

V usage is TRBV6-5 and J usage is TRBJ2-7, with D perhaps matching TRBD2 (6 bases). The germline gives CDR1 MNHEY, CDR2 SVGAGI. Trimming removed 2 bases at V and 3 bases at J, with 17 bases between. The CDR3 is 16 amino acids. The CDR3: CASSYGAGLLNYEQYF. In nucleotides, the CDR3 is TGTGCCAGCAGTTACGGGGCGGGACTGTTAAACTACGAGCAGTACTTC.

The chain uses TRBV6-5 and TRBJ2-1, with 12 bases aligning to TRBD1. The CDR3 has 15 amino acids. V dropped 6 bases and J dropped 4; count of bases not matched to a gene: 4. CDR1 is MNHEY, CDR2 SVGAGI, per germline. The CDR3 DNA sequence: TGTGCCAGCAGACGGGACAGGGGGCTTTACAATGAGCAGTTCTTC. Translating it yields CASRRDRGLYNEQFF.

The chain has TRBV5-8 and TRBJ2-7; 8 bases are a match to TRBD1. Germline V gene data show CDR1 as SGHTS and CDR2 as YDEGEE. The length of the CDR3 is 15 residues. V was pared by 0 bases and J by 2 bases, with 4 bases of the junction left unmatched. Here the CDR3 reads CASSLGQGLAYEQYF. DNA for the CDR3: TGTGCCAGCAGCTTGGGACAGGGGTTGGCCTACGAGCAGTACTTC.

J is TRBJ1-3 and V is TRBV6-1, with TRBD1 identical over 8 bases. The CDR3 runs to 14 residues. The trim removed 11 bases at V and 4 bases at J, leaving 10 bases unmatched. Germline loops: CDR1 MNHNS, CDR2 SASEGT. The CDR3 here is CAGSTGGAGNTIYF. The CDR3 DNA follows: TGTGCCGGTTCAACAGGGGGTGCGGGAAACACCATATATTTT.

The rearrangement links TRBV10-3 to TRBJ2-1; 12 nucleotides align to TRBD2. J gave up 6 bases and V 4 bases, and 4 bases lay outside the gene matches. CDR1 and CDR2 from the germline V gene are ENHRY and SYGVKD. The CDR3 spans 15 residues. Here the CDR3 reads CAISGRTSGVNEQFF. The CDR3 DNA follows: TGTGCCATCAGTGGGCGGACTAGCGGGGTCAATGAGCAGTTCTTC.

The V call is TRBV7-9, the J call TRBJ2-1, with D perhaps TRBD2 (6 bases). Trimming took off 4 bases at V and 8 bases at J, with 21 bases between the two ends. The CDR3 length is 16 residues. The germline CDR1 and CDR2 sequences are SEHNR and FQNEAQ (reference sequence). The CDR3 sequence: CASSSLLAPRYDEQFF. The CDR3 nucleotides are TGTGCCAGCAGCTCCCTCCTAGCGCCGAGGTACGATGAGCAGTTCTTC.

V gene TRBV5-4 combines with J gene TRBJ2-7; D perhaps matches TRBD1 (6 bases). Trimming took off 2 bases at V and 7 bases at J, with 13 bases between the two ends. Germline assignment: CDR1 SGHNT and CDR2 YYREEE (reference sequence). The CDR3 sequence is 13 residues long. CDR3 sequence reads: CASSLTGLEEQYF. Here the CDR3 DNA reads TGTGCCAGCAGCTTAACAGGGCTGGAAGAGCAGTACTTC.

In this sample, this clone turned up a few times. The chain couples TRBV13 to TRBJ2-1, with D possibly matching TRBD2 (5 bases). Germline V lookup: CDR1 PRHDT, CDR2 FYEKMQ (reference sequence). Trimming pared 5 bases from V and 3 bases from J, leaving 8 bases between. This CDR3 is built from 13 residues. The CDR3: CASSPGIYNEQFF. CDR3 coding DNA: TGTGCCAGCAGCCCGGGGATCTACAATGAGCAGTTCTTC.

This clone came up a few times. The DNA for the CDR3 is TGCGCCAGCAGCCAGATAGACAGCCCCAACACTGAAGCTTTCTTT. It encodes CASSQIDSPNTEAFF. V is TRBV4-3 and J is TRBJ1-1, with a weak D call TRBD1 (5 bases). The V end was cut by 3 bases, the J end by 2 bases, with 13 bases between. CDR1 and CDR2 (germline): LGHNA, YSLEER. The length of the CDR3 is 15 residues.

The V call is TRBV19, the J call TRBJ1-1; D not resolved. The CDR3 loop spans 16 amino acids. The germline V gene encodes CDR1 LNHDA and CDR2 SQIVND (reference sequence). The V end was cut by 4 bases, the J end by 0 bases, with 15 bases between. CDR3 nucleotide sequence: TGTGCCAGTAGTAAGGCCGGGAACTCTCTGAACACTGAAGCTTTCTTT. Protein: CASSKAGNSLNTEAFF.

The J gene is TRBJ1-5, the V gene TRBV7-6; D not certain. Per germline, CDR1 SGHVS and CDR2 FNYEAQ. Deletions cut 5 bases from V and 0 bases from J, with 5 bases between. The length of the CDR3 is 13 residues. The CDR3 spells CASSQNSNQPQHF. CDR3 DNA sequence: TGTGCCAGCAGCCAGAATAGCAATCAGCCCCAGCATTTT.

The DNA of the CDR3 is TGTGCCAGCAGCTTGGGGGGAAACATTCAGTACTTC. It translates to CASSLGGNIQYF. The V and J genes are TRBV27 and TRBJ2-4; D perhaps matches TRBD2 (6 bases). The CDR3 spans 12 residues. CDR1 is MNHEY, CDR2 SMNVEV, per germline (reference sequence). Trimming shortened V by 6 bases and J by 6 bases, and 9 bases separated the two germline ends.

The chain carries TRBV2 and TRBJ2-2; D is perhaps TRBD2 (5 bases). This CDR3 spans 15 amino acids. Germline assignment: CDR1 SNHLY and CDR2 FYNNEI. Trimming cost V 6 bases and J 1 base, with 12 bases left between them. The CDR3 protein is CASSLTGMNTGELFF. CDR3 DNA: TGTGCCAGCAGCTTGACCGGGATGAACACCGGGGAGCTGTTTTTT.

This sequence joins TRBV5-1 and TRBJ2-7, with D perhaps TRBD2 (6 bases). This CDR3 spans 17 amino acids. Trimming took 0 bases from V and 5 from J, leaving 21 bases between them. The germline V gene has CDR1 SGHRS and CDR2 YFSETQ. The CDR3 sequence is CASSLGPGREREDEQYF. In nucleotides, the CDR3 is TGCGCCAGCAGCTTGGGCCCCGGCCGGGAAAGGGAGGACGAGCAGTACTTC.

The chain carries TRBV6-5 and TRBJ2-3; 7 positions match TRBD1. V was clipped by 2 bases and J by 0 bases; unmatched bases: 5. Germline V CDR1 and CDR2: MNHEY, SVGAGI. The CDR3 runs 16 residues. The CDR3 region has the DNA TGTGCCAGCAGTTACCTTGGACAGGAGAGCACAGATACGCAGTATTTT. Its translation: CASSYLGQESTDTQYF.

This clone counts as medium-sized (0.01 to 0.1%). The V call is TRBV5-5, the J call TRBJ1-4; 11 bases agree with TRBD1. CDR3 size: 16 residues. Trimming took 0 bases from V and 6 from J; bases not matched to a gene: 4. CDR1 is SGHKS and CDR2 is YYEKEE in the germline V gene (reference sequence). The CDR3 reads CASSLGVDRGHEKLFF. In DNA form, the CDR3 reads TGTGCCAGCAGCTTGGGGGTGGACAGGGGGCATGAAAAACTGTTTTTT.

This clone was recorded a few times. CDR3 region: CASSLGTRSPIQETQYF. The CDR3 DNA sequence: TGTGCCAGCAGCTTGGGGACAAGGTCCCCAATCCAAGAGACCCAGTACTTC. V and J are TRBV5-4 and TRBJ2-5; the D gene is possibly TRBD1 (5 bases). This CDR3 contains 17 residues. V was pared by 0 bases and J by 1 base, with 16 bases between. CDR1 and CDR2 (germline): SGHNT, YYREEE (reference sequence).

The chain has TRBV28 and TRBJ2-7, with 7 bases lining up with TRBD1. Germline V gene data show CDR1 as MDHEN and CDR2 as SYDVKM. V dropped 6 bases and J dropped 3; count of bases not matched to a gene: 8. The CDR3 is made up of 14 amino acids. CDR3 DNA: TGTGCCAGCAGCTATGGGACAGTGAGCTACGAGCAGTACTTC. Translated, it gives CASSYGTVSYEQYF.

The V call is TRBV6-5, the J call TRBJ1-2; 8 nucleotides agree with TRBD1. Germline CDR1 reads MNHEY; CDR2 reads SVGAGI. The CDR3 consists of 13 residues. V lost 6 bases to trimming and J lost 4 bases; unmatched junction nucleotides: 4. In DNA form, the CDR3 reads TGTGCCAGCAGGGCAGGGGGCGGCTATGGCTACACCTTC. It translates to CASRAGGGYGYTF.

The rearrangement joins TRBV9 to TRBJ1-5, with TRBD1 matching 9 bases. Germline CDR1 is SGDLS and CDR2 is YYNGEE. The CDR3 is 15 amino acids. V was clipped by 0 bases and J by 6 bases; unmatched bases: 4. Here the CDR3 DNA reads TGTGCCAGCAGCGTAGGACAGGGGGAAGGTCAGCCCCAGCATTTT. It encodes CASSVGQGEGQPQHF.

V and J are TRBV5-7 and TRBJ1-4, with a tentative D call TRBD1 (6 bases). Being an ORF, TRBV5-7 has a function that is uncertain. V shed 5 bases and J shed 14 bases, with 13 bases lying between them. This CDR3 has 11 amino acids. CDR3 in DNA: TGTGCCAGCAGGGGGGGGGCTTGGCTGTTTTTT. This translates into CASRGGAWLFF.

There are a few counts of this clone. The V gene is TRBV30, the J gene TRBJ1-4; no clear D. The V and J ends lost 5 bases and 7 bases respectively, with 5 bases between them. Germline V gene lookup returns CDR1 GTSNPN and CDR2 SVGIG (reference sequence). This CDR3 region has 10 residues. The DNA of the CDR3 is TGTGCCTGGGGCATTGAAAAACTGTTTTTT. Its protein product is CAWGIEKLFF.

V and J are TRBV4-1 and TRBJ2-3; TRBD2 aligns across 7 bases. CDR3 length: 17 amino acids. Germline CDR1 reads MGHRA; CDR2 reads YSYEKL. After removal of 4 bases from V and 3 bases from J, the junction contained 13 bases not matched to a gene. As DNA, the CDR3 is TGCGCCAGCAGCCTAACGCGAGGGAGGGAGTTAACAGATACGCAGTATTTT. It translates to CASSLTRGRELTDTQYF.